The 14 T cell receptor beta chains in this list originate from one sample, sequenced in a study of blood T cell repertoires in COVID-19. The protocol was immunoSEQ multiplex PCR, while the TCRdb copy is restricted to in-frame clones and leaves out a portion. This sample has nearly 110,000 clones, with 70% to 90% found just once. The sample taken for sequencing was peripheral blood. Source of these receptors: a man between 45 and 60 years old with active or convalescent COVID-19.

This rearrangement joins TRBV5-6 to TRBJ1-2; D is unresolved. V was shortened by 4 bases and J by 0 bases, with 13 bases between the two germline ends. The CDR3 length is 15 residues. CDR1 and CDR2 (germline): SGHDT, YYEEEE. The CDR3 here is CASSPAGLANYGYTF. DNA for the CDR3: TGTGCCAGCAGCCCAGCAGGTCTCGCTAACTATGGCTACACCTTC.

This sequence joins TRBV28 and TRBJ1-1; D not certain. The V end was cut by 6 bases, the J end by 1 base, with 9 bases between. Germline lookup yields CDR1 MDHEN and CDR2 SYDVKM. This CDR3 spans 13 amino acids. The CDR3 DNA reads TGTGCCAGCAGCCCCGGGAAGAACACTGAAGCTTTCTTT. Translated, it gives CASSPGKNTEAFF.

CDR3 sequence: CASSRGVGRTGELFF. The CDR3 bases are TGTGCCAGCAGCCGCGGGGTTGGCAGGACCGGGGAGCTGTTTTTT. This chain joins TRBV3-1 (or the pseudogene TRBV3-2) and TRBJ2-2; D may be TRBD2 (6 bases). This CDR3 is 15 amino acids long. V gave up 4 bases and J gave up 5 bases, with 14 bases separating them. CDR1 is LGHDT and CDR2 is YNNKEL in the germline V gene (reference sequence).

This rearrangement joins TRBV6-5 to TRBJ1-4; 8 bases match TRBD1. Per the germline V gene, CDR1 is MNHEY and CDR2 is SVGAGI. Germline trimming cut 7 bases from V and 8 bases from J; bases unmatched to any gene: 9. The CDR3 runs 14 residues. The CDR3 here is CASKLDREGEKLFF. The CDR3 region has the DNA TGTGCCAGCAAGTTGGACAGGGAGGGGGAAAAACTGTTTTTT.

The chain couples TRBV6-5 to TRBJ1-2, with 10 bases matching TRBD1. CDR1 is MNHEY, CDR2 SVGAGI, per germline. The trim removed 5 bases at V and 7 bases at J, leaving 7 bases unmatched. CDR3 length: 14 amino acids. DNA of the CDR3: TGTGCCAGCAGTCCCTGGACAGGGGGAGTTGGCTACACCTTC. Amino acid sequence: CASSPWTGGVGYTF.

This clone was counted only a few times. This chain uses TRBV6-6 with TRBJ1-2; 10 positions agree with TRBD1. Germline CDR1 MNHNY, CDR2 SVGAGI (reference sequence). J gave up 7 bases and V 5 bases, and 4 bases lay outside the gene matches. CDR3 length equals 13 residues. CDR3 bases: TGTGCCAGCAGTGCGGGACAGGGGATTGGCTACACCTTC. Translated: CASSAGQGIGYTF.

The chain carries TRBV12-3 or TRBV12-4 and TRBJ1-2, with 7 nucleotides matching TRBD1. V shed 2 bases, J shed 11 bases, and the junction held 2 bases outside the gene matches. This CDR3 is 11 amino acids long. The CDR3 nucleotides read TGTGCCAGCAGTTTAACAGGGGATTACACCTTC. It codes for CASSLTGDYTF.

The chain has TRBV2 and TRBJ1-1; possibly TRBD1 for D (5 bases). V lost 8 bases to trimming and J lost 4 bases, with 11 bases between them. The CDR3 is 12 amino acids. Germline CDR1 and CDR2: SNHLY and FYNNEI. CDR3: CASGGEATEAFF. Here the CDR3 DNA reads TGTGCCAGCGGAGGGGAGGCCACTGAAGCTTTCTTT.

The sample holds a few counts of this clone. This sequence joins TRBV6-4 and TRBJ1-5; 7 bases are a match to TRBD1. V lost 5 bases and J lost 2; bases outside the gene matches: 3. Germline V gene lookup returns CDR1 MRHNA and CDR2 SNTAGT. The length of the CDR3 is 14 residues. CDR3 in amino acids: CASSPGTGNQPQHF. The CDR3 nucleotides read TGTGCCAGCAGTCCCGGGACAGGCAATCAGCCCCAGCATTTT.

This chain links TRBV6-5 with TRBJ2-1; 8 bases map to TRBD2. Per the germline V gene, CDR1 is MNHEY and CDR2 is SVGAGI. The CDR3 is made up of 15 amino acids. V shed 0 bases and J 4 bases; nucleotides not matched to a gene: 2. The CDR3 nucleotides are TGTGCCAGCAGTTACTCGGGACTAGGTTACAATGAGCAGTTCTTC. Amino acids: CASSYSGLGYNEQFF.

The chain couples TRBV16 to TRBJ2-1; 7 bases are a match to TRBD2. This CDR3 has 18 amino acids. Trimming took 2 bases from V and 0 from J; bases not matched to a gene: 10. The germline gives CDR1 KGHSY, CDR2 FQNENV. CDR3 DNA: TGTGCCAGCAGCCAACAACCTCCTGGCGGGAGCTCCTACAATGAGCAGTTCTTC. It codes for CASSQQPPGGSSYNEQFF.

The V call is TRBV5-4, the J call TRBJ2-1; D may be TRBD2 (6 bases). The CDR3 runs 14 residues. Per germline, CDR1 SGHNT and CDR2 YYREEE (reference sequence). Trimming took off 2 bases at V and 3 bases at J, with 9 bases between the two ends. CDR3 loop: CASSLGEDYNEQFF. Written as DNA, the CDR3 is TGTGCCAGCAGCTTAGGGGAGGACTACAATGAGCAGTTCTTC.

The V call is TRBV6-1, the J call TRBJ1-1; no firm D call. The CDR3 is 16 amino acids. Per the germline V gene, CDR1 is MNHNS and CDR2 is SASEGT. V was pared by 4 bases and J by 0 bases, with 15 bases between. The CDR3 sequence is CASSVSSAAMNTEAFF. DNA for the CDR3: TGTGCCAGCAGTGTTTCTTCGGCGGCCATGAACACTGAAGCTTTCTTT.

This sequence joins TRBV18 and TRBJ2-7; D is possibly TRBD2 (6 bases). Germline lookup yields CDR1 KGHSH and CDR2 LQKENI. The CDR3 covers 13 residues. Trimming cost V 3 bases and J 2 bases, with 8 bases left between them. The CDR3 spells CASSPGLAYEQYF. The CDR3 DNA reads TGTGCCAGCTCACCGGGACTTGCCTACGAGCAGTACTTC.